Shown below are 3 T cell receptor beta chains from a single sample sequenced in a study of T cells after yellow fever vaccination. TCRdb re-analysed the 5' RACE reads in MiXCR, keeping a single row per CDR3 protein. Of around 250,000 distinct CDR3 sequences in the sample, around 5.3% were seen once. The starting material was CD4+ T cells sorted from PBMCs, obtained on the day of the yellow fever booster vaccination. The receptor source for this set is a man between 18 and 29 years old who received the YFV17D yellow fever vaccine.

This clonotype was counted only a few times. The J gene is TRBJ1-4, the V gene TRBV7-3; TRBD1 agrees at 8 bases. Trimming cost V 6 bases and J 7 bases; bases outside gene matches: 4. Germline CDR1 and CDR2: SGHTA and FQGTGA. There are 13 residues in the CDR3. CDR3 in amino acids: CASSTGQGEKLFF. CDR3 coding DNA: TGTGCCAGCAGTACCGGACAGGGTGAAAAACTGTTTTTT.

This clonotype occurred a few times. This chain joins TRBV7-9 and TRBJ2-3; maybe TRBD1 (6 bases). The ends were cut back, 5 bases at V and 3 bases at J, with 21 bases in the middle. The CDR3 is 17 amino acids. Per the germline V gene, CDR1 is SEHNR and CDR2 is FQNEAQ (reference sequence). The CDR3 loop is CASSVYTGRGFTDTQYF. CDR3 in DNA: TGTGCCAGCAGCGTTTATACGGGCAGGGGATTTACAGATACGCAGTATTTT. Drawing the rest from reference TRBV7-9 and TRBJ2-3, the complete variable domain is DTGVSQNPRHKITKRGQNVTFRCDPISEHNRLYWYRQTLGQGPEFLTYFQNEAQLEKSRLLSDRFSAERPKGSFSTLEIQRTEQGDSAMYLCASSVYTGRGFTDTQYFGPGTRLTVL.

This clonotype has ten or more counts. The J gene is TRBJ2-7, the V gene TRBV5-5; the match to TRBD1 covers 11 bases. V shed 0 bases and J 3 bases; nucleotides not matched to a gene: 5. The CDR3 length is 16 residues. CDR1 SGHKS and CDR2 YYEKEE come from the germline V gene (reference sequence). For the CDR3, the DNA is TGTGCCAGCAGCTTGGATGCCGGGACAGGGGGCTACGAGCAGTACTTC. It yields the protein CASSLDAGTGGYEQYF.